What follows are 15 T cell receptor beta chains derived from one specimen sequenced in a study of shared clonotypes between healthy human individuals. Measured with immunoSEQ multiplex PCR; TCRdb has only the in-frame clones, and not every one. The sample shows over a million clones, approximately 96% of them seen only once. The sequencing sample was made of naive CD4+ T cells sorted from blood. The subset was: CD45RA+ positively selected. These receptors were collected from a man aged 25-45 years in good health.

The chain links TRBV4-3 to TRBJ1-1, with 8 bases lining up with TRBD1. With 4 bases clipped from V and 1 base from J, the junction kept 2 bases outside the gene matches. The CDR3 totals 14 residues. Germline V gives CDR1 LGHNA, CDR2 YSLEER. The CDR3 region is CASSLGTGNTEAFF. The CDR3, as DNA: TGCGCCAGCAGCCTAGGGACAGGGAACACTGAAGCTTTCTTT.

The chain joins TRBV28 to TRBJ1-1; 7 bases match TRBD1. The CDR3 runs 14 residues. The junction had 10 bases not matched to a gene; V was cut back by 4 bases and J by 8 bases. The germline V gene encodes CDR1 MDHEN and CDR2 SYDVKM. The CDR3: CASSSFTGVAEAFF. DNA for the CDR3: TGTGCCAGCAGTTCGTTTACAGGGGTAGCGGAAGCTTTCTTT.

This rearrangement joins TRBV7-9 to TRBJ2-3; D not resolved. V lost 4 bases to trimming and J lost 0 bases, with 11 bases between them. This CDR3 has 15 residues. The germline V gene has CDR1 SEHNR and CDR2 FQNEAQ (reference sequence). This CDR3 is CASSSGETSTDTQYF. The CDR3 DNA is TGTGCCAGCAGCTCAGGCGAAACTAGCACAGATACGCAGTATTTT.

This chain joins TRBV11-3 and TRBJ2-1, with 14 nucleotides matching TRBD2. CDR3 length: 17 residues. Germline CDR1 SGHNT, CDR2 YENEEA. The trim removed 5 bases at V and 5 bases at J, leaving 8 bases unmatched. The CDR3 sequence is CASSLGTSGRIDNEQFF. CDR3 DNA sequence: TGTGCCAGCAGCCTCGGGACTAGCGGGAGAATAGACAATGAGCAGTTCTTC.

The chain has TRBV25-1 and TRBJ2-7, with D unresolved. CDR1 and CDR2 from the germline V gene are MGHDK and SYGVNS. V lost 4 bases to trimming and J lost 0 bases, with 7 bases between them. The CDR3 contains 13 residues. The DNA of the CDR3 is TGTGCCAGCAGTGTGACTGCCTCCTACGAGCAGTACTTC. This gives the protein CASSVTASYEQYF.

This sequence joins TRBV5-1 and TRBJ1-2; D remains unclear. Trimming took off 0 bases at V and 7 bases at J, with 13 bases between the two ends. CDR3 size: 14 residues. Germline loops: CDR1 SGHRS, CDR2 YFSETQ. The CDR3 reads CASSLDALVGGYTF. CDR3 DNA: TGCGCCAGCAGCTTGGATGCGTTAGTCGGTGGCTACACCTTC.

On this clone itself: The sample holds other DNA sequences that translate to the same CDR3. The CDR3 sequence: CASSPLDSSGNTIYF. CDR3 bases: TGTGCCAGCTCACCACTCGACAGCTCTGGAAACACCATATATTTT. The chain links TRBV18 to TRBJ1-3; TRBD1 might be the D (5 bases). V was shortened by 1 base and J by 0 bases, with 7 bases between the two germline ends. The CDR3 covers 15 residues. Per germline, CDR1 KGHSH and CDR2 LQKENI.

The rearrangement uses TRBV4-3 and TRBJ1-5; 7 bases align to TRBD1. V lost 3 bases to trimming and J lost 9 bases; unmatched junction nucleotides: 14. CDR1 LGHNA and CDR2 YSLEER come from the germline V gene. This CDR3 has 16 amino acids. CDR3 coding DNA: TGCGCCAGCAGCCACAGGGGGAACGGGGTTCTGGTGCCCCAGCATTTT. Translation: CASSHRGNGVLVPQHF.

The V and J genes are TRBV19 and TRBJ1-2; 7 positions match TRBD1. The CDR3 covers 14 residues. Germline V gives CDR1 LNHDA, CDR2 SQIVND (reference sequence). The ends lost 4 bases at V and 8 bases at J; junction bases unmatched: 10. CDR3 region: CASSTDYRGQGYTF. The CDR3 region has the DNA TGTGCCAGTAGTACTGATTACAGGGGCCAAGGCTACACCTTC.

This chain links TRBV9 with TRBJ2-2, with 11 bases aligning to TRBD2. Looked up from germline, CDR1 is SGDLS and CDR2 is YYNGEE. Trimming removed 7 bases from V and 4 bases from J; junction bases left unmatched: 3. This CDR3 spans 14 amino acids. The CDR3 protein is CASRTSGSTGELFF. The CDR3 DNA is TGTGCCAGCCGAACTAGCGGGAGCACCGGGGAGCTGTTTTTT.

The V and J genes are TRBV11-3 and TRBJ2-3; weak D call: TRBD1 (5 bases). This CDR3 is 16 amino acids long. The V end was cut by 5 bases, the J end by 3 bases, with 18 bases between. Germline lookup yields CDR1 SGHNT and CDR2 YENEEA. Here the CDR3 DNA reads TGTGCCAGCAGCATCACCCTAGGGGCCCATACAGATACGCAGTATTTT. Protein product: CASSITLGAHTDTQYF.

The rearrangement joins TRBV6-4 to TRBJ2-7; D gene ambiguous. CDR1 MRHNA and CDR2 SNTAGT come from the germline V gene. There are 16 residues in the CDR3. The V end lost 2 bases, the J end lost 0 bases, and 14 bases lay between the germline ends. This chain's CDR3 is CASSDGCGAYSYEQYF. Written as DNA, the CDR3 is TGTGCCAGCAGTGACGGGTGTGGAGCGTACTCCTACGAGCAGTACTTC.

The chain links TRBV18 to TRBJ1-3; D ambiguous. Germline assignment: CDR1 KGHSH and CDR2 LQKENI. The CDR3 runs to 15 residues. V shed 3 bases and J shed 0 bases, with 9 bases lying between them. CDR3 coding DNA: TGTGCCAGCTCACCCACCCAAAGCTCTGGAAACACCATATATTTT. Translating gives CASSPTQSSGNTIYF.

This clone came up once. This chain links TRBV16 with TRBJ1-5, with 9 bases aligning to TRBD1. With 4 bases clipped from V and 1 base from J, the junction kept 5 bases outside the gene matches. This CDR3 is built from 16 residues. From germline, CDR1 is KGHSY and CDR2 FQNENV. CDR3: CASSREGQGSNQPQHF. CDR3 DNA sequence: TGTGCCAGCAGCCGAGAGGGACAGGGCAGCAATCAGCCCCAGCATTTT.

The gene calls are TRBV5-1 and TRBJ2-1; perhaps TRBD2 as D (5 bases). Germline V lookup: CDR1 SGHRS, CDR2 YFSETQ. With 6 bases removed from V and 0 bases from J, the gap between germline ends came to 16 bases. CDR3 length equals 16 residues. CDR3 residues: CASNPEAEYSYNEQFF. DNA of the CDR3: TGCGCCAGCAATCCGGAGGCGGAATACTCCTACAATGAGCAGTTCTTC.